A selection of T cell receptor beta chains follows, all from one sample in a study of T cell repertoires and Cas9 in healthy adults. Sequenced by immunoSEQ multiplex PCR; TCRdb stores in-frame clones only, minus some. The sample contains about 22,000 clones, 91% of which appear only once. Material: CD4+ effector T cells (CD127+, CD25-, CD137-, CD154-) from PBMCs; culture status not recorded. These receptor sequences come from a human donor in good health. CDR3s include the opening cysteine and the closing phenylalanine or tryptophan. The order of the fields is V gene, J gene, D gene, clone size, CDR3 protein, CDR3 DNA. D genes are given only for firm matches. Size values are once, few and many counts, or a class for expanded clones, and some rows have none.

V: TRBV18; J: TRBJ1-3; D: NA; size: NA; CDR3: CASADSSGNTIYF; DNA: TGTGCCAGCGCCGACAGCTCTGGAAACACCATATATTTT
V: TRBV4-1; J: TRBJ1-2; D: TRBD1; size: NA; CDR3: CASSQDNGQGGGYTF; DNA: TGTGCCAGCAGCCAAGATAACGGACAGGGCGGTGGCTACACCTTC
V: TRBV10-2; J: TRBJ1-2; D: NA; size: NA; CDR3: CASSESWGGGYTF; DNA: TGCGCCAGCAGTGAGTCGTGGGGAGGCGGCTACACCTTC
V: TRBV5-8; J: TRBJ1-5; D: NA; size: NA; CDR3: CASNLKGTISNQPQHF; DNA: TGTGCCAGCAACCTAAAAGGGACAATTAGCAATCAGCCCCAGCATTTT
V: TRBV5-5; J: TRBJ1-2; D: NA; size: NA; CDR3: CASSFSGLDGYTF; DNA: TGTGCCAGCAGCTTTTCAGGCCTGGATGGCTACACCTTC
V: TRBV9; J: TRBJ1-3; D: NA; size: NA; CDR3: CASSLGLQGNTIYF; DNA: TGTGCCAGCAGTCTGGGGCTGCAAGGAAACACCATATATTTT
V: TRBV19; J: TRBJ1-5; D: TRBD1; size: few; CDR3: CASTDTRGGRVQPQHF; DNA: TGTGCCAGTACCGACACCAGGGGGGGGCGGGTTCAGCCCCAGCATTTT
V: TRBV19; J: TRBJ1-6; D: NA; size: NA; CDR3: CASHRVGSPLHF; DNA: TGTGCCAGTCACAGGGTCGGTTCACCCCTCCACTTT
V: TRBV10-3; J: TRBJ2-3; D: NA; size: NA; CDR3: CAISSRDTQYF; DNA: TGTGCCATCAGCTCCAGAGATACGCAGTATTTT
V: TRBV5-1; J: TRBJ2-3; D: TRBD2; size: NA; CDR3: CASRGTSIRTDTQYF; DNA: TGCGCCAGCAGGGGGACTAGCATAAGGACAGATACGCAGTATTTT
V: TRBV6-6; J: TRBJ1-1; D: NA; size: NA; CDR3: CASSRPENTEAFF; DNA: TGTGCCAGCAGTAGACCCGAGAACACTGAAGCTTTCTTT
V: TRBV6-4; J: TRBJ2-7; D: TRBD2; size: once; CDR3: CASTEWGSGRYEQYF; DNA: TGTGCCAGCACCGAGTGGGGTAGCGGGAGATACGAGCAGTACTTC
V: TRBV7-2; J: TRBJ2-1; D: NA; size: once; CDR3: CASSPQGYGEQFF; DNA: TGTGCCAGCAGCCCCCAGGGTTACGGTGAGCAGTTCTTC
V: TRBV19; J: TRBJ1-2; D: NA; size: NA; CDR3: CASSMVTYGYTF; DNA: TGTGCCAGTAGTATGGTAACCTATGGCTACACCTTC
V: TRBV5-1; J: TRBJ2-7; D: TRBD1; size: NA; CDR3: CASSLGDRGSYEQYF; DNA: TGCGCCAGCAGCCTAGGGGACAGGGGGTCCTACGAGCAGTACTTC
V: TRBV9; J: TRBJ2-5; D: NA; size: NA; CDR3: CASSATGGTRETQYF; DNA: TGTGCCAGCAGCGCGACTGGGGGTACTAGAGAGACCCAGTACTTC
V: TRBV27; J: TRBJ2-3; D: TRBD2; size: NA; CDR3: CASSLPHARSGGTDTQYF; DNA: TGTGCCAGCAGTTTACCGCATGCCCGTAGCGGGGGGACAGATACGCAGTATTTT
V: TRBV6-1; J: TRBJ2-1; D: TRBD2; size: NA; CDR3: CASSPGLVNHEQFF; DNA: TGTGCCAGCAGTCCGGGACTAGTAAACCATGAGCAGTTCTTC
V: TRBV6-5; J: TRBJ1-5; D: TRBD1; size: NA; CDR3: CASRGQGFNQPQHF; DNA: TGTGCCAGCAGGGGACAGGGGTTCAATCAGCCCCAGCATTTT
V: TRBV7-2; J: TRBJ1-1; D: TRBD1; size: NA; CDR3: CASSSDRGEYTEAFF; DNA: TGTGCCAGCAGCTCCGACAGGGGGGAGTACACTGAAGCTTTCTTT
V: TRBV27; J: TRBJ2-1; D: TRBD2; size: NA; CDR3: CASRMGLASGYNEQFF; DNA: TGTGCCAGCAGAATGGGGTTGGCTAGCGGATACAATGAGCAGTTCTTC